This is a list of T cell receptor beta chains from one sample in a study of OX40 agonist ivuxolimab in advanced cancers. Sequencing was performed with immunoSEQ multiplex PCR; in TCRdb, only in-frame clones are kept and a portion is missing. In the table there are about 46,000 clones, 88% of which are singletons. This sample comprised CD4+ or CD8+ T cells sorted from blood, obtained in a trial of the OX40 agonist ivuxolimab. The receptors were gathered from an adult with an advanced solid tumor such as melanoma, head and neck, liver or kidney cancer. The CDR3 runs from the conserved cysteine through the conserved F or W. A D gene is named only where the DNA matches it firmly. Clone size is shown for a subset of rows, as once, few, many or a class of expanded clone.

j_call clone_size d_call v_call cdr3_aa cdr3_nt
TRBJ1-6 NA NA TRBV28 CASRQSKTPSPLHF TGTGCCAGCAGGCAGTCTAAAACCCCTTCACCCCTCCACTTT
TRBJ2-7 NA TRBD1 TRBV7-2 CASSHGTGRYEQYF TGTGCCAGCAGCCACGGGACAGGGAGGTACGAGCAGTACTTC
TRBJ1-5 NA NA TRBV2 CASSGQPEPQHF TGTGCCAGCAGTGGCCAACCTGAGCCCCAGCATTTT
TRBJ1-2 NA NA TRBV6-5 CASRGTPWDGYTF TGTGCCAGCAGAGGGACACCTTGGGACGGCTACACCTTC
TRBJ1-4 NA NA TRBV10-3 CAISEPTSTGLAEKLFF TGTGCCATCAGTGAGCCCACGTCCACAGGGTTGGCTGAAAAACTGTTTTTT
TRBJ2-4 NA NA TRBV6-5 CASSLNGISSIQYF TGTGCCAGCAGTTTAAACGGGATCTCTAGCATTCAGTACTTC
TRBJ1-3 NA TRBD1 TRBV11-2 CASKQGAVAGNTIYF TGTGCCAGCAAACAGGGGGCTGTTGCTGGAAACACCATATATTTT
TRBJ2-5 NA TRBD1 TRBV7-9 CASRPGTGGLETQYF TGTGCCAGCAGACCCGGGACAGGGGGCTTGGAGACCCAGTACTTC
TRBJ2-2 NA NA TRBV28 CASSLVGTGELFF TGTGCCAGCAGTTTGGTGGGCACCGGGGAGCTGTTTTTT
TRBJ2-7 NA TRBD2 TRBV2 CASSGAGGRYEQYF TGTGCCAGCAGTGGGGCGGGAGGGCGGTACGAGCAGTACTTC
TRBJ2-2 NA NA TRBV5-4 CASSSRGFGELFF TGTGCCAGCAGTTCTAGGGGGTTCGGGGAGCTGTTTTTT
TRBJ2-5 NA NA TRBV11-3 CASSLGGELQETQYF TGTGCCAGCAGCTTAGGTGGCGAGTTACAAGAGACCCAGTACTTC
TRBJ2-7 NA NA TRBV7-6 CASSLGGGSYEQYF TGTGCCAGCAGCTTAGGAGGAGGCTCCTACGAGCAGTACTTC
TRBJ2-7 once NA TRBV5-8 CASSFSYEQYF TGTGCCAGCAGCTTCTCCTACGAGCAGTACTTC
TRBJ1-1 NA NA TRBV6-5 CASGRGDVNTEAFF TGTGCCAGTGGACGGGGGGATGTGAACACTGAAGCTTTCTTT
TRBJ2-5 NA TRBD1 TRBV7-9 CASSLSTGEETQYF TGTGCCAGCAGTCTAAGTACAGGGGAAGAGACCCAGTACTTC
TRBJ2-2 NA TRBD2 TRBV10-3 CATRTSGNTGELFF TGTGCCACGAGGACTAGCGGTAACACCGGGGAGCTGTTTTTT
TRBJ2-6 NA NA TRBV5-6 CASSLVREISGANVLTF TGTGCCAGCAGCTTGGTCAGGGAGATCTCTGGGGCCAACGTCCTGACTTTC
TRBJ2-7 NA NA TRBV9 CASSVPRREDDEQYF TGTGCCAGCAGCGTCCCCCGTAGGGAAGACGACGAGCAGTACTTC
TRBJ1-4 NA NA TRBV18 CASSPSSSTNEKLFF TGTGCCAGCTCCCCCAGTTCATCAACTAATGAAAAACTGTTTTTT
TRBJ2-1 NA NA TRBV27 CASKWGNEQFF TGTGCCAGCAAGTGGGGGAATGAGCAGTTCTTC
TRBJ2-1 NA NA TRBV5-1 CASSFRFGHNEQFF TGCGCCAGCAGCTTCAGGTTTGGGCACAATGAGCAGTTCTTC
TRBJ2-3 NA TRBD2 TRBV6-4 CASSKTSGGGTDTQYF TGTGCCAGCAGCAAGACTAGCGGGGGGGGCACAGATACGCAGTATTTT
TRBJ2-7 NA NA TRBV7-8 CASSPWGVGEQYF TGTGCCAGCAGCCCCTGGGGGGTAGGAGAGCAGTACTTC
TRBJ2-7 NA NA TRBV4-3 CASSLTIGYEQYF TGCGCCAGCAGCCTGACCATCGGCTACGAGCAGTACTTC
TRBJ1-5 NA NA TRBV9 CASSATGSLLQPQHF TGTGCCAGCAGCGCTACAGGGTCCTTGCTTCAGCCCCAGCATTTT
TRBJ2-2 NA TRBD1 TRBV28 CASTTDRGPTPNTGELFF TGTGCCAGCACCACCGACAGGGGTCCGACCCCGAACACCGGGGAGCTGTTTTTT
TRBJ2-7 NA NA TRBV5-1 CASSLMGYEQYF TGCGCCAGCAGCTTGATGGGGTACGAGCAGTACTTC
TRBJ2-5 NA NA TRBV19 CASSMRQFQETQYF TGTGCCAGTAGTATGAGGCAGTTCCAAGAGACCCAGTACTTC
TRBJ1-5 NA NA TRBV6-1 CASSEEFLQYVEPQHF TGTGCCAGCAGTGAGGAATTTCTTCAATATGTGGAACCCCAGCATTTT
TRBJ2-4 NA TRBD1 TRBV23-1 CASSQSDRSKSLAKNIQYF TGCGCCAGCAGTCAATCGGACAGGTCGAAATCACTAGCCAAAAACATTCAGTACTTC
TRBJ2-1 NA TRBD2 TRBV9 CASSVGRSGRSYEQFF TGTGCCAGCAGCGTAGGGCGGTCCGGGAGGTCTTATGAGCAGTTCTTC
TRBJ2-5 NA TRBD2 TRBV10-3 CAISEASGEETQYF TGTGCCATCAGTGAAGCTAGCGGAGAAGAGACCCAGTACTTC
TRBJ2-7 NA NA TRBV11-3 CASSPDSNEQYF TGTGCCAGCAGCCCGGACAGTAACGAGCAGTACTTC
TRBJ2-7 medium-sized TRBD1 TRBV5-5 CASSTRDRVHEQYF TGTGCCAGCAGCACCCGGGACAGGGTCCACGAGCAGTACTTC
TRBJ2-1 NA TRBD1 TRBV9 CASSDNPGTGVHNEQFF TGTGCCAGCAGCGACAATCCAGGGACAGGGGTCCACAATGAGCAGTTCTTC
TRBJ2-2 NA TRBD2 TRBV30 CAWYLAGPTGELFF TGTGCCTGGTATCTAGCGGGGCCCACCGGGGAGCTGTTTTTT
TRBJ1-1 once NA TRBV4-3 CASSQERWGNTEAFF TGCGCCAGCAGCCAAGAGAGGTGGGGTAACACTGAAGCTTTCTTT
TRBJ1-2 once TRBD1 TRBV6-6 CASSRDRVSSAGYTF TGTGCCAGCAGCCGGGACAGGGTTAGTTCGGCCGGCTACACCTTC
TRBJ2-5 once NA TRBV11-2 CASSVQYGQETQYF TGTGCCAGCAGCGTACAGTACGGCCAAGAGACCCAGTACTTC
TRBJ2-3 once NA TRBV5-1 CASSLAAGISDTQYF TGCGCCAGCAGCTTGGCCGCAGGGATCTCGGATACGCAGTATTTT
TRBJ2-7 NA NA TRBV30 CAWRGRPSYEQYF TGTGCCTGGAGGGGAAGGCCTTCCTACGAGCAGTACTTC
TRBJ1-1 few NA TRBV11-3 CASSSRPINTEAFF TGTGCCAGCAGCTCTCGCCCTATTAACACTGAAGCTTTCTTT
TRBJ2-7 NA TRBD2 TRBV5-6 CASSLLTGGPYEQYF TGTGCCAGCAGCTTGTTGACGGGAGGACCCTACGAGCAGTACTTC
TRBJ2-1 NA NA TRBV4-3 CASSQDIEREQFF TGCGCCAGCAGCCAAGATATAGAGCGGGAGCAGTTCTTC